The 8 T cell receptor beta chains below all came from one sample that was sequenced in a study of Graves' ophthalmopathy and Graves' hyperthyroidism. The authors amplified TCR beta CDR3 regions, and they did so from RNA transcripts for repertoire sequencing. HTBI-primed first-round RT-PCR preceded second-round multiplex PCR. TCRdb fed the multiplex PCR reads into MiXCR, producing one record per CDR3 protein. The sample gives 350,000 or so distinct CDR3 sequences, roughly 16% of which show up once; over 9% is in the top ten. Sequencing used peripheral blood. These receptors all stem from an adult man with Graves' ophthalmopathy.

This clonotype was picked up many times. This sequence joins TRBV13 and TRBJ1-5, with D possibly matching TRBD1 (5 bases). V lost 5 bases and J lost 6, with 8 bases in between. This CDR3 comprises 12 residues. Germline lookup yields CDR1 PRHDT and CDR2 FYEKMQ (reference sequence). Here the CDR3 DNA reads TGTGCCAGCAGCGCGGGGACTCAGCCCCAGCATTTT. Translation gives CASSAGTQPQHF.

This clonotype has at least ten counts. J is TRBJ2-7 and V is TRBV10-3; TRBD1 might be the D (5 bases). The CDR3 has 11 residues. From germline, CDR1 is ENHRY and CDR2 SYGVKD. The ends were cut back, 10 bases at V and 4 bases at J, with 11 bases in the middle. The CDR3 DNA follows: TGTGCCACCCAAAAGGGGTACGAGCAGTACTTC. Amino acid sequence: CATQKGYEQYF.

This clonotype showed up just a few times. The V and J genes are TRBV27 and TRBJ1-1; D not resolved. The V end was cut by 5 bases, the J end by 4 bases, with 11 bases between. Germline V gives CDR1 MNHEY, CDR2 SMNVEV (reference sequence). The CDR3 loop spans 13 amino acids. The CDR3 reads CASSPPLGTEAFF. In nucleotides, the CDR3 is TGTGCCAGCAGTCCTCCTTTGGGCACTGAAGCTTTCTTT.

J is TRBJ1-1 and V is TRBV7-2; TRBD1 agrees at 7 bases. The CDR3 sequence is 20 residues long. CDR1 is SGHTA, CDR2 FQGNSA, per germline. V was clipped by 2 bases and J by 5 bases; unmatched bases: 23. CDR3 in DNA: TGTGCCAGCAGCTTATTTCCGGGTCAGACAGGGAAGGGGGCTGGGACTGAAGCTTTCTTT. Residues: CASSLFPGQTGKGAGTEAFF. The full variable domain, rest sourced from reference TRBV7-2 and TRBJ1-1, is GAGVSQSPSNKVTEKGKDVELRCDPISGHTALYWYRQSLGQGLEFLIYFQGNSAPDKSGLPSDRFSAERTGGSVSTLTIQRTQQEDSAVYLCASSLFPGQTGKGAGTEAFFGQGTRLTVV.

The chain couples TRBV30 to TRBJ1-2; 8 bases are shared with TRBD1. Per germline, CDR1 GTSNPN and CDR2 SVGIG (reference sequence). There are 14 residues in the CDR3. J was trimmed by 7 bases and V by 2 bases; bases with no gene match: 9. CDR3: CAWSPGQGFGGYTF. The CDR3 DNA follows: TGTGCCTGGAGTCCCGGACAGGGTTTCGGTGGCTACACCTTC.

This clonotype was counted many times. The chain carries TRBV6-1 and TRBJ1-2; D gene uncertain. The CDR3 is 16 amino acids. Trimming cost V 2 bases and J 4 bases, with 17 bases left between them. Germline lookup yields CDR1 MNHNS and CDR2 SASEGT. The CDR3 DNA is TGTGCCAGCAGTGAAACACTCCAATTCCGGGCCTATGGCTACACCTTC. It codes for CASSETLQFRAYGYTF.

This chain connects TRBV12-3 or TRBV12-4 to TRBJ1-1; 9 bases line up with TRBD1. CDR3 length: 14 amino acids. With V trimmed by 5 bases and J by 8 bases, 9 bases remained unmatched. CDR3 coding DNA: TGTGCCAGCAGTATAGGACAGGGGTCCTCCGAAGCTTTCTTT. It translates to CASSIGQGSSEAFF.

The sample holds many counts of this clonotype. V usage is TRBV27 and J usage is TRBJ2-5; D is uncertain. Per the germline V gene, CDR1 is MNHEY and CDR2 is SMNVEV (reference sequence). The CDR3 sequence is 15 residues long. Trimming cost V 5 bases and J 1 base, with 14 bases left between them. The DNA for the CDR3 is TGTGCCAGCAGTAATTCCCGACAAGTCCAAGAGACCCAGTACTTC. It encodes CASSNSRQVQETQYF.